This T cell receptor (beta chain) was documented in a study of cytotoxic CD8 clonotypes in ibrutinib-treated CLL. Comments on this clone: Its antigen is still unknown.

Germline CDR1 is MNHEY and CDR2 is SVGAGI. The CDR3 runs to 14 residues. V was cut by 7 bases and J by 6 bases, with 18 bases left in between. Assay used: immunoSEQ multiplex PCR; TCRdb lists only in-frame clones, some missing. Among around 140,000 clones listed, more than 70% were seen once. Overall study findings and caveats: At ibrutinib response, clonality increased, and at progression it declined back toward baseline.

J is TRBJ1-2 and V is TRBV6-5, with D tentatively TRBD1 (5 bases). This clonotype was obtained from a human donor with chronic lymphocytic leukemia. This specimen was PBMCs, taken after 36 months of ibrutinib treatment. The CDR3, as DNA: TGTGCCAGCACTACCCAGACAGATGCGGATGGCTACACCTTC. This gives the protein CASTTQTDADGYTF.